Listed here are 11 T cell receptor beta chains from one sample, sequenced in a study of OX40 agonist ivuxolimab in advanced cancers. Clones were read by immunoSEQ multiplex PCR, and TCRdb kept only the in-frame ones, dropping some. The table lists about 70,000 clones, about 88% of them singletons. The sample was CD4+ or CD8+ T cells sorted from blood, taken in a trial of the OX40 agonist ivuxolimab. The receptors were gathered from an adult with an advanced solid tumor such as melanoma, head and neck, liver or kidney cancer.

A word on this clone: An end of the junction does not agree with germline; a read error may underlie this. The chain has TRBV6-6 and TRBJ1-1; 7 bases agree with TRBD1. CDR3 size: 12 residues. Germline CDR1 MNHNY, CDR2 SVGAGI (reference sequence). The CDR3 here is CASNYSGRGAFF. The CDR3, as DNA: TGTGCCAGCAATTACTCGGGCAGGGGGGCTTTCTTT.

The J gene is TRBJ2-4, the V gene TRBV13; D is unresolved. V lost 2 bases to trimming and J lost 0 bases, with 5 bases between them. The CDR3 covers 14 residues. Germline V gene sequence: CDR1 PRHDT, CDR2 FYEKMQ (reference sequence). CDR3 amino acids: CASSLRVAKNIQYF. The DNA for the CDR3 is TGTGCCAGCAGCTTAAGGGTAGCCAAAAACATTCAGTACTTC.

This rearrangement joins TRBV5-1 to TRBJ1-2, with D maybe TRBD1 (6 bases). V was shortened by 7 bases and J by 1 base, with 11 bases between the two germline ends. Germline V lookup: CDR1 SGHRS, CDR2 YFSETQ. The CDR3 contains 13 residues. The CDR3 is CASVAGVNYGYTF. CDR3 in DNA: TGCGCCAGCGTGGCAGGGGTTAACTATGGCTACACCTTC. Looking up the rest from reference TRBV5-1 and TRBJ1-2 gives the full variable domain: KAGVTQTPRYLIKTRGQQVTLSCSPISGHRSVSWYQQTPGQGLQFLFEYFSETQRNKGNFPGRFSGRQFSNSRSEMNVSTLELGDSALYLCASVAGVNYGYTFGSGTRLTVV.

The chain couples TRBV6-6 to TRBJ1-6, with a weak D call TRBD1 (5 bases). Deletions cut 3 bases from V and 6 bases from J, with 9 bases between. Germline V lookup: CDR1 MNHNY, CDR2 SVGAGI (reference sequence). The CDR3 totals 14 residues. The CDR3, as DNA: TGTGCCAGCAGTTATGGGGGTTTTAATTCACCCCTCCACTTT. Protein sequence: CASSYGGFNSPLHF.

CDR3 sequence (DNA): TGTGCCAGCCCGGGACAGTCGCGCTGGGGCTACACCTTC. It codes for CASPGQSRWGYTF. This chain connects TRBV6-1 to TRBJ1-2; 7 bases are shared with TRBD1. The V segment lost 8 bases and the J segment 8 bases; nucleotides outside the gene matches: 11. The germline gives CDR1 MNHNS, CDR2 SASEGT. There are 13 residues in the CDR3.

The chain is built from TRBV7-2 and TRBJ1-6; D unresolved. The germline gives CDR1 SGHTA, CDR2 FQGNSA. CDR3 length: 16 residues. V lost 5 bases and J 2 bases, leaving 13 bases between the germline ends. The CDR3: CASSPSRVPYNSPLHF. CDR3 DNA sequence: TGTGCCAGCAGCCCCTCCCGGGTACCCTATAATTCACCCCTCCACTTT. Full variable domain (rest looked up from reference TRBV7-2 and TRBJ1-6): GAGVSQSPSNKVTEKGKDVELRCDPISGHTALYWYRQSLGQGLEFLIYFQGNSAPDKSGLPSDRFSAERTGGSVSTLTIQRTQQEDSAVYLCASSPSRVPYNSPLHFGNGTRLTVT.

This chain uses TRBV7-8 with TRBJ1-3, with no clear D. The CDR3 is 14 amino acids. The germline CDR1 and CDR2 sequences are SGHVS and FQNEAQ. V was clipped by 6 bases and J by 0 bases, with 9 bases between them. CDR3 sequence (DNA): TGTGCCAGCAGTAAACAGTCCTCTGGAAACACCATATATTTT. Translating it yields CASSKQSSGNTIYF.

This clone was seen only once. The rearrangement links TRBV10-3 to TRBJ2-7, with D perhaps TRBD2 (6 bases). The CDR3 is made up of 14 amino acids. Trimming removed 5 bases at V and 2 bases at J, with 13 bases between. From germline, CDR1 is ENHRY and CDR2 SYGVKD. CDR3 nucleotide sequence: TGTGCCATCAGTTCGCAGGAGGGAGCCTACGAGCAGTACTTC. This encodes CAISSQEGAYEQYF.

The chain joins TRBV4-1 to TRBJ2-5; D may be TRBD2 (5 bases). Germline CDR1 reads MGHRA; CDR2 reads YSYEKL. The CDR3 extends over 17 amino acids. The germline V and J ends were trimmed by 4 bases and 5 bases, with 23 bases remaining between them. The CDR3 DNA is TGCGCCAGCAGCCCCCTGCCCCACACGGGAAGTAAGGAGACCCAGTACTTC. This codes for CASSPLPHTGSKETQYF.

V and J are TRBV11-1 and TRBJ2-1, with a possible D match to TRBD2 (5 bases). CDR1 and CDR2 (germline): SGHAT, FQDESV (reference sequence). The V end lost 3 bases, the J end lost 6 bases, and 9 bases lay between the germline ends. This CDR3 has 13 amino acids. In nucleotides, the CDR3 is TGTGCCAGCAGCTTGGATAGCGTCAATGAGCAGTTCTTC. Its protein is CASSLDSVNEQFF.

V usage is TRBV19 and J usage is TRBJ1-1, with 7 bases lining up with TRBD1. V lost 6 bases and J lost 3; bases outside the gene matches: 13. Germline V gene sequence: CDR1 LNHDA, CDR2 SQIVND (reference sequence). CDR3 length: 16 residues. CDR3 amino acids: CASREGAGRWDTEAFF. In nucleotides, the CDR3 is TGTGCCAGTAGGGAGGGGGCAGGGCGTTGGGACACTGAAGCTTTCTTT.